Listed below are T cell receptor beta chains from one sample, sequenced in a study of T cell clonotyping in hematopoietic cell transplantation. TCRdb's table, derived via immunoSEQ multiplex PCR, lists solely in-frame clones and lacks some. This table has 26,000 or so clones, approximately 77% appearing once. Sample: peripheral blood mononuclear cells, taken before stem cell transplant. The receptors originated from a man aged 40-49 years with acute myeloid leukemia. Some clones in this sample may be carry-over from other donors' samples. Both conserved end residues are part of each CDR3. D genes are given only for firm matches. Rows may omit the clone size; those that give it use once, few, many or a size class.

clone_size	v_call	d_call	j_call	cdr3_nt	cdr3_aa
-	TRBV5-8	-	TRBJ2-3	TGTGCCAGCAGCTTGGCGGGGGGGACAGGGTCGGGGTATTTT	CASSLAGGTGSGYF
-	TRBV7-9	-	TRBJ2-7	TGTGCCAGCAGCTTCCAGGGGGGTGAGCAGTACTTC	CASSFQGGEQYF
once	TRBV2	TRBD1	TRBJ2-3	TGTGCCAGCAGTCAGGACAGGGGCCCAGATACGCAGTATTTT	CASSQDRGPDTQYF
-	TRBV9	-	TRBJ2-7	TGTGCCAGCAGCGTCGCGGGGGCTTCCTACGAGCAGTACTTC	CASSVAGASYEQYF
-	TRBV7-8	TRBD1	TRBJ1-5	TGTGCCAGCAGCTTGACAGGGAATCAGCCCCAGCATTTT	CASSLTGNQPQHF
-	TRBV5-1	-	TRBJ1-3	TGCGCCAGCAGCTTGATGGCAGGAAGGGGCTCTGGAAACACCATATATTTT	CASSLMAGRGSGNTIYF
-	TRBV10-3	TRBD1	TRBJ2-7	TGTGCCATCAGTGAGTCGGACCGACAGGGCATAAACTACGAGCAGTACTTC	CAISESDRQGINYEQYF
-	TRBV11-3	-	TRBJ1-1	TGTGCCAGCAGCTTATTAGACCGAGGGGTCACTGAAGCTTTCTTT	CASSLLDRGVTEAFF
-	TRBV6-1	-	TRBJ2-1	TGTGCCAGCAGTGAAGAAGGGAGCTCCTACAATGAGCAGTTCTTC	CASSEEGSSYNEQFF
once	TRBV5-6	TRBD2	TRBJ2-1	TGTGCCAGCACTCGGGGGCTAGCGGGACTCAATGAGCAGTTCTTC	CASTRGLAGLNEQFF
few	TRBV30	TRBD2	TRBJ2-7	TGTGCCTGGAGTTTGGGGGGGGGCGAGCAGTACTTC	CAWSLGGGEQYF
-	TRBV7-8	TRBD1	TRBJ1-2	TGTGCCAGCAGCATCGGGACAGGGGGCGGACTGTATTATGGCTACACCTTC	CASSIGTGGGLYYGYTF
-	TRBV29-1	-	TRBJ1-1	TGCAGCGTTAGGAGCAACACTGAAGCTTTCTTT	CSVRSNTEAFF